These 23 T cell receptor beta chains originate from one sample sequenced in a study of blood T cells in healthy people across ages. Primers used in a second PCR of roughly 6 to 11 cycles were a sample-barcoded 5' primer and a J-beta primer mix. TCRdb processed the 5' RACE reads anew with MiXCR; each CDR3 protein has one entry. The sample has 1.5 million to 2 million distinct CDR3 sequences; roughly 30% are singletons. Material: blood. The receptors originated from a woman aged 25 to 45 in good health.

This clonotype was seen many times. The V call is TRBV29-1, the J call TRBJ2-7, with 8 bases aligning to TRBD1. The V segment lost 2 bases and the J segment 0 bases; nucleotides outside the gene matches: 9. The CDR3 covers 16 residues. The V gene's germline CDR1 is SQVTM and CDR2 ANQGSEA. The CDR3: CSVEPQGASLSYEQYF. DNA of the CDR3: TGCAGCGTTGAACCCCAGGGGGCCTCCCTCTCCTACGAGCAGTACTTC.

The V call is TRBV7-2, the J call TRBJ2-5; 12 bases line up with TRBD2. CDR1 is SGHTA and CDR2 is FQGNSA in the germline V gene. The ends lost 5 bases at V and 5 bases at J; junction bases unmatched: 6. This CDR3 spans 15 amino acids. In DNA form, the CDR3 reads TGTGCCAGCAGCCCTTCTAGCGGGAGGGAGGAGACCCAGTACTTC. Translation: CASSPSSGREETQYF.

The table lists this clonotype with a few counts. The chain recombines TRBV5-1 with TRBJ2-1; D is unclear. V lost 2 bases, J lost 4 bases, and 10 bases lay in between. Germline V CDR1 and CDR2: SGHRS, YFSETQ. The CDR3 consists of 14 residues. The CDR3 spells CASSFNGPYNEQFF. DNA of the CDR3: TGCGCCAGCAGCTTTAACGGCCCTTACAATGAGCAGTTCTTC.

This clonotype has more than one count but fewer than ten. The chain couples TRBV16 to TRBJ2-3, with D unresolved. The CDR3 has 12 residues. Germline loops: CDR1 KGHSY, CDR2 FQNENV. Trimming took off 6 bases at V and 5 bases at J, with 9 bases between the two ends. The CDR3, as DNA: TGTGCCAGCAGTACCGGAATAGATACGCAGTATTTT. Translating it yields CASSTGIDTQYF.

This clonotype has at least ten counts. The CDR3 here is CASSPIQETQYF. CDR3 in DNA: TGTGCCAGCAGTCCGATCCAAGAGACCCAGTACTTC. The chain has TRBV2 and TRBJ2-5; D uncertain. The V gene's germline CDR1 is SNHLY and CDR2 FYNNEI. The CDR3 has 12 amino acids. Deletions cut 5 bases from V and 1 base from J, with 5 bases between. Based on the CDR3 plus reference TRBV2 and TRBJ2-5, the full variable domain is EPEVTQTPSHQVTQMGQEVILRCVPISNHLYFYWYRQILGQKVEFLVSFYNNEISEKSEIFDDQFSVERPDGSNFTLKIRSTKLEDSAMYFCASSPIQETQYFGPGTRLLVL.

J is TRBJ1-1 and V is TRBV7-9; 8 bases map to TRBD1. V was clipped by 4 bases and J by 3 bases; unmatched bases: 7. The CDR3 spans 15 residues. Germline loops: CDR1 SEHNR, CDR2 FQNEAQ (reference sequence). CDR3 bases: TGTGCCAGCAGCTCCAGACAGGGGAGATACACTGAAGCTTTCTTT. Protein product: CASSSRQGRYTEAFF.

This clonotype was recorded at least ten times. The DNA for the CDR3 is TGCAGTGCTAGCGCCTGGGACAGGGATGACGAGCAGTACTTC. Residues: CSASAWDRDDEQYF. V and J are TRBV20-1 and TRBJ2-7; TRBD1 matches at 9 bases. Looked up from germline, CDR1 is DFQATT and CDR2 is SNEGSKA (reference sequence). Unmatched junction bases numbered 8, after V lost 3 bases and J lost 5 bases. The CDR3 is made up of 14 amino acids.

This clonotype was observed a few times. This rearrangement joins TRBV20-1 to TRBJ2-5, with 8 bases lining up with TRBD1. Per germline, CDR1 DFQATT and CDR2 SNEGSKA (reference sequence). The CDR3 length is 13 residues. The J segment lost 4 bases and the V segment lost 5 bases, leaving 6 bases of the junction unmatched. This chain's CDR3 is CSARTGLRETQYF. The DNA for the CDR3 is TGCAGTGCTCGGACAGGGCTAAGAGAGACCCAGTACTTC.

The V and J genes are TRBV6-1 and TRBJ1-2, with a tentative D call TRBD1 (5 bases). CDR3 length: 14 amino acids. Looked up from germline, CDR1 is MNHNS and CDR2 is SASEGT. Trimming cost V 8 bases and J 1 base, with 14 bases left between them. The CDR3 nucleotides are TGTGCCAGCGTGGAGGGACCCCTTAACTATGGCTACACCTTC. Amino acid sequence: CASVEGPLNYGYTF.

Of note for this clonotype: A much more abundant neighbour one base away suggests this may be a read error. This chain links TRBV2 with TRBJ1-2, with D possibly TRBD1 on 5 matching bases. The CDR3 is 14 residues long. The germline V gene has CDR1 SNHLY and CDR2 FYNNEI. CDR3 nucleotides: TGTGCCAGCAGGGAAGAGGGACGCAACTATGGCTACACCTTC. It specifies CASREEGRNYGYTF.

J is TRBJ2-5 and V is TRBV6-6, with D possibly being TRBD1 or TRBD2 (5 bases each). The closer fit of TRBJ2-1 to the DNA end suggests the J call may be wrong. The CDR3 has 17 residues. Germline assignment: CDR1 MNHNY and CDR2 SVGAGI (reference sequence). The CDR3 protein is CASSYHGAIENQETQFF. As DNA, the CDR3 is TGTGCCAGCAGTTACCACGGGGCCATCGAGAATCAAGAGACCCAGTTCTTC.

The chain combines TRBV19 with TRBJ1-2; the D gene is possibly TRBD1 (5 bases). This CDR3 region has 14 residues. Trimming stripped 7 bases from V and 1 base from J, with 13 bases between. The V gene's germline CDR1 is LNHDA and CDR2 SQIVND (reference sequence). The CDR3 nucleotides read TGTGCCAGTAACCCGACAGAGATTAACTATGGCTACACCTTC. As protein: CASNPTEINYGYTF.

V and J are TRBV18 and TRBJ2-3; D might be TRBD1 or TRBD2, each matching 5 bases. The germline V and J ends were trimmed by 3 bases and 2 bases, with 12 bases remaining between them. In germline, CDR1 is KGHSH, CDR2 LQKENI. The CDR3 loop spans 15 amino acids. In DNA, the CDR3 is TGTGCCAGCTCACCGGGGGTCCTCCCCACAGATACGCAGTATTTT. It yields the protein CASSPGVLPTDTQYF. Together with reference TRBV18 and TRBJ2-3, the CDR3 gives the full variable domain: NAGVMQNPRHLVRRRGQEARLRCSPMKGHSHVYWYRQLPEEGLKFMVYLQKENIIDESGMPKERFSAEFPKEGPSILRIQQVVRGDSAAYFCASSPGVLPTDTQYFGPGTRLTVL.

This chain links TRBV20-1 with TRBJ2-5; tentatively, D is TRBD1 or TRBD2 (6 bases each). CDR1 DFQATT and CDR2 SNEGSKA come from the germline V gene (reference sequence). Trimming took 0 bases from V and 5 from J, leaving 13 bases between them. This CDR3 region has 14 residues. The CDR3 loop is CSARDIRGGETQYF. CDR3 in DNA: TGCAGTGCTAGAGATATCAGGGGAGGTGAGACCCAGTACTTC.

At least ten counts were recorded for this clonotype. The rearrangement links TRBV7-2 to TRBJ2-1; D unresolved. Germline loops: CDR1 SGHTA, CDR2 FQGNSA. V lost 4 bases, J lost 6 bases, and 16 bases lay in between. The CDR3 covers 15 residues. CDR3 sequence (DNA): TGTGCCAGCAGCTCTAGGCGTCTAGAAGGCAATGAGCAGTTCTTC. Encoded protein: CASSSRRLEGNEQFF.

This clonotype was recorded many times. The V gene is TRBV6-5, the J gene TRBJ2-7, with 8 bases identical to TRBD1. V shed 6 bases, J shed 1 base, and the junction held 5 bases outside the gene matches. In germline, CDR1 is MNHEY, CDR2 SVGAGI. This CDR3 has 14 residues. The chain's CDR3 is CASSRRDRSYEQYF. As DNA, the CDR3 is TGTGCCAGCAGCCGCCGGGACAGGTCCTACGAGCAGTACTTC.

This clonotype was seen at least ten times. CDR3: CSARVLGLAVLETQYF. The CDR3 region has the DNA TGCAGTGCTAGAGTCCTTGGACTAGCGGTATTAGAGACCCAGTACTTC. V gene TRBV20-1 combines with J gene TRBJ2-5; 10 nucleotides agree with TRBD2. V lost 1 base, J lost 4 bases, and 9 bases stayed unmatched. The CDR3 covers 16 residues. The germline CDR1 and CDR2 sequences are DFQATT and SNEGSKA (reference sequence).

The chain uses TRBV20-1 and TRBJ1-1; D possibly corresponds to TRBD1 (5 bases). The CDR3 totals 11 residues. The germline CDR1 and CDR2 sequences are DFQATT and SNEGSKA (reference sequence). V dropped 5 bases and J dropped 7 bases, with 11 bases sitting between them. CDR3 region: CSAPKGFEAFF. The CDR3, as DNA: TGCAGTGCTCCCAAGGGGTTTGAAGCTTTCTTT.

This clonotype appeared a few times. Germline is not matched at one junction end, which may reflect a read error. The rearrangement joins TRBV6-1 to TRBJ2-7; D unresolved. The germline V gene encodes CDR1 MNHNS and CDR2 SASEGT. The CDR3 has 12 amino acids. CDR3 bases: TGTGCCGGCAGTGAATGGTCCTACGAGCAGTACTTC. It specifies CAGSEWSYEQYF.

This clonotype was observed at least ten times. V gene TRBV6-5 combines with J gene TRBJ2-5, with D unclear. Germline V gene sequence: CDR1 MNHEY, CDR2 SVGAGI. The CDR3 extends over 15 amino acids. The ends were cut back, 0 bases at V and 5 bases at J, with 13 bases in the middle. DNA for the CDR3: TGTGCCAGCAGTTACTCGGGCCCCCCGAGGGAGACCCAGTACTTC. Its protein is CASSYSGPPRETQYF.

V gene TRBV5-1 combines with J gene TRBJ2-3, with a tentative D call TRBD1 (6 bases). Germline CDR1 and CDR2: SGHRS and YFSETQ. The CDR3 is 15 amino acids. The germline V and J ends were trimmed by 4 bases and 3 bases, with 15 bases remaining between them. The CDR3, as DNA: TGCGCCAGCAGCGCAGGGGAGATAGGTACAGATACGCAGTATTTT. Its protein product is CASSAGEIGTDTQYF.

The rearrangement links TRBV10-3 to TRBJ2-4; 8 bases map to TRBD2. CDR1 is ENHRY, CDR2 SYGVKD, per germline. The CDR3 length is 14 residues. V dropped 5 bases and J dropped 2; count of bases not matched to a gene: 2. CDR3 in amino acids: CAISSGSTKNIQYF. The CDR3 DNA reads as TGTGCCATCAGTAGCGGGAGTACCAAAAACATTCAGTACTTC.

In this sample, this clonotype turned up once. One junction end does not reproduce the germline sequence, and a read error may be involved. The rearrangement links TRBV29-1 to TRBJ1-4; D perhaps matches TRBD1 (5 bases). The CDR3 has 15 amino acids. CDR1 and CDR2 (germline): SQVTM, ANQGSEA. CDR3 nucleotide sequence: TGCAGCGTTTCTCCCCTTCAGGGAGGAGGAGAAAAACGGTTTTTT. Translating gives CSVSPLQGGGEKRFF.